This is a list of T cell receptor beta chains from one sample in a study of T cells in localized non-small cell lung cancer. Using immunoSEQ multiplex PCR, the repertoire was profiled, and TCRdb retains in-frame clones only, with some absent. The sample has over a thousand clones, about 20% seen once. The sample consisted of normal lung tissue next to the tumor, taken before any cancer treatment. These receptors all stem from a female donor older than 55 with stage I lung adenocarcinoma. The conserved cysteine and the conserved F or W are not part of the CDR3 here. Each record gives: V gene, J gene, CDR3 protein.

V gene: TRBV1; J gene: TRBJ2-1; CDR3 protein: ASSQDGIAGKNEQF
V gene: TRBV6-8; J gene: TRBJ1-1; CDR3 protein: ASSNRDKNTEAF
V gene: TRBV28; J gene: TRBJ1-1; CDR3 protein: ASSPRTAQNTEAF
V gene: TRBV14; J gene: TRBJ1-4; CDR3 protein: ASSQDIREGGEKLF
V gene: TRBV11-3; J gene: TRBJ2-7; CDR3 protein: ASSLRLAGGISYEQY
V gene: TRBV11-3; J gene: TRBJ2-1; CDR3 protein: ASSSGLAGGSNEQF
V gene: TRBV6-8; J gene: TRBJ2-7; CDR3 protein: ASSYSRQGSSYEQY
V gene: TRBV19; J gene: TRBJ2-6; CDR3 protein: ASSIRDRGQAGANVLT
V gene: TRBV19; J gene: TRBJ1-6; CDR3 protein: ATGPMSSYNSPLH
V gene: TRBV19; J gene: TRBJ1-1; CDR3 protein: ASTRRSGQGEAF
V gene: TRBV9; J gene: TRBJ2-2; CDR3 protein: ASSPHGGEDTGELF
V gene: TRBV18; J gene: TRBJ1-6; CDR3 protein: ASSLSGALNSPLH
V gene: TRBV9; J gene: TRBJ2-1; CDR3 protein: ASSVRQNNEQF
V gene: TRBV5-1; J gene: TRBJ1-2; CDR3 protein: ASSLVEGQLSYGYT
V gene: TRBV6-8; J gene: TRBJ2-5; CDR3 protein: ASREGWETQY
V gene: TRBV9; J gene: TRBJ2-7; CDR3 protein: ASSPVGVYEQY
V gene: TRBV11-3; J gene: TRBJ2-5; CDR3 protein: ASSFGGDQETQY
V gene: TRBV9; J gene: TRBJ2-5; CDR3 protein: ASSRAPQVGLIEAQY
V gene: TRBV4-1; J gene: TRBJ1-4; CDR3 protein: ASSPRTGVNEKLF
V gene: TRBV11-3; J gene: TRBJ1-1; CDR3 protein: ASSFPPGQLEAF
V gene: TRBV18; J gene: TRBJ1-2; CDR3 protein: ASSPSQGGYGYT
V gene: TRBV29-1; J gene: TRBJ1-4; CDR3 protein: SVVQGREKLF
V gene: TRBV9; J gene: TRBJ2-5; CDR3 protein: ASTPLRTGETQY
V gene: TRBV6-8; J gene: TRBJ2-7; CDR3 protein: ASRQGEGQWSYEQY
V gene: TRBV19; J gene: TRBJ2-3; CDR3 protein: ASRHLAGADTQY